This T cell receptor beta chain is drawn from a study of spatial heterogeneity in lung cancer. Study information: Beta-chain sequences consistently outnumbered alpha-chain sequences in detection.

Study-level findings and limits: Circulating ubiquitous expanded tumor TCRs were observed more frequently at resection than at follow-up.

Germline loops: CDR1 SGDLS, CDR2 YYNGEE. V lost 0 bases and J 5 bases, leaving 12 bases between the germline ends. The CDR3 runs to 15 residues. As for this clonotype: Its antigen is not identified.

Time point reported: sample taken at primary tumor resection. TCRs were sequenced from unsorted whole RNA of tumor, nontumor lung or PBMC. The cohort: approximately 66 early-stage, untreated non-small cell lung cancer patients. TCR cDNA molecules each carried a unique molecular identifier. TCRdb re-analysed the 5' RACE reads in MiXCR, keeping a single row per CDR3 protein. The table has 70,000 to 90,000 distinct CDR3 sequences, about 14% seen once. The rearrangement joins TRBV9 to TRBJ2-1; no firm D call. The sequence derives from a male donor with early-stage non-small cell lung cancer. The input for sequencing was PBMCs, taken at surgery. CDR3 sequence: CASSVGGFEDNEQFF. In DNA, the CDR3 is TGTGCCAGCAGCGTAGGGGGTTTTGAGGACAATGAGCAGTTCTTC.